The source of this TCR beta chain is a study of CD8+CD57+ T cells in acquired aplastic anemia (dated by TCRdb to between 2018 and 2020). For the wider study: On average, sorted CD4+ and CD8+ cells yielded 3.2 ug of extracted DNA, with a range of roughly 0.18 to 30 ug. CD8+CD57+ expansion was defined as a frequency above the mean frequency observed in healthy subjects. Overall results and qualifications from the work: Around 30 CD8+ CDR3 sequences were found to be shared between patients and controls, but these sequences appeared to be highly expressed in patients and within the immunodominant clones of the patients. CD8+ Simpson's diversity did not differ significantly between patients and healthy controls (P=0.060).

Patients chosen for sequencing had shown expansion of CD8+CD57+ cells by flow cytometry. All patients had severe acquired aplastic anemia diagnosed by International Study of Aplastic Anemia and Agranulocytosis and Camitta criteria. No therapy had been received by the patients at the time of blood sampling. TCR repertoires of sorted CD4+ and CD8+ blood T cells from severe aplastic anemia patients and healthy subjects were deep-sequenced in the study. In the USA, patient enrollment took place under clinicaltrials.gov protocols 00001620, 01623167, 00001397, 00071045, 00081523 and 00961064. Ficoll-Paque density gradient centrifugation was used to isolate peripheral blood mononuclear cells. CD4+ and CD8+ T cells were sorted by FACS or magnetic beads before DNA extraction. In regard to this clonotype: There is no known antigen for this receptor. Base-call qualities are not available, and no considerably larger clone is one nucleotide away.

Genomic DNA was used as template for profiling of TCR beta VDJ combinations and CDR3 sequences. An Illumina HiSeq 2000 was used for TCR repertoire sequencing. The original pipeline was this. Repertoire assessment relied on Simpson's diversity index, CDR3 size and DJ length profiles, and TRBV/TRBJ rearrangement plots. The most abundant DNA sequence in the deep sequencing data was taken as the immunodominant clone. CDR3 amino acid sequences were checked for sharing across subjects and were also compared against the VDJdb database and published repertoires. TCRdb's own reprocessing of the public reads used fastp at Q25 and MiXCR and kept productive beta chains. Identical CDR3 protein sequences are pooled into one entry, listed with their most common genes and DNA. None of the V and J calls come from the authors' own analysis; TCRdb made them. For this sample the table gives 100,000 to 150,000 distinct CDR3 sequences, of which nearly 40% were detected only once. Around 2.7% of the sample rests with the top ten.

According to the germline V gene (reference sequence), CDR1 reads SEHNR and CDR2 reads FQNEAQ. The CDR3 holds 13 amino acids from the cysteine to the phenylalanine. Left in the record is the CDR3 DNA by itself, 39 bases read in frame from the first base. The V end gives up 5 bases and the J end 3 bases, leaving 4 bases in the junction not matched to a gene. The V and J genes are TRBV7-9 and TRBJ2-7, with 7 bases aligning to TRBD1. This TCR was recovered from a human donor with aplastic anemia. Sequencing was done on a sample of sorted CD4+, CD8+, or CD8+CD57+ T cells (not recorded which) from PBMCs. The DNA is TGTGCCAGCAGCGGAAGGGACAGCTACGAGCAGTACTTC. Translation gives CASSGRDSYEQYF.